In this sample, the clone carrying this TCR beta chain turned up many times. Its target is unknown. Healthy Caucasians made up all donors. Template switching added a universal primer site, and cDNA bore unique molecular identifiers. One entry per CDR3 protein, called by TCRdb with MiXCR from the 5' RACE reads. The sample yields about 100,000 distinct CDR3 sequences, about 6% seen once. Germline CDR1 is DFQATT and CDR2 is SNEGSKA (reference sequence). The V segment lost 4 bases and the J segment 7 bases; nucleotides outside the gene matches: 8. The CDR3 is 13 residues long. The source of the sample is a study of identical twins. Study results and limitations: Monozygotic twin pairs showed more out-of-frame TCR alpha sharing than models estimated. Where out-of-frame alpha sequences were twin-shared, they showed excess low generation probability.

Sequencing was carried out using memory T cells sorted from blood. The origin of this receptor is a woman aged 45-59 years in good health. The J gene is TRBJ2-7, the V gene TRBV20-1; TRBD2 matches 9 bases. The CDR3 DNA is TGCAGTGCTACTAGCGGGATAAAGGAGGAGCAGTACTTC. Protein sequence: CSATSGIKEEQYF.